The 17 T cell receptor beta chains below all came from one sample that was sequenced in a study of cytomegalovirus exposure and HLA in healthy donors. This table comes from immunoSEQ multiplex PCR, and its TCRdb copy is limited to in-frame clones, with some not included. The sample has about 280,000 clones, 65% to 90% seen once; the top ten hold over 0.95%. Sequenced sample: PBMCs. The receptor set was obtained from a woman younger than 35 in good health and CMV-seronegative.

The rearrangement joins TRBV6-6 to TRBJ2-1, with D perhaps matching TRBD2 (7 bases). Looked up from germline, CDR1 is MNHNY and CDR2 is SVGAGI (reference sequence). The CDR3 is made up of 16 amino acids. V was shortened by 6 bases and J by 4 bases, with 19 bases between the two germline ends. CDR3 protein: CASSPSGRGGYNEQFF. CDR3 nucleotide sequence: TGTGCCAGCAGCCCCTCAGGGAGGGGGGGATACAATGAGCAGTTCTTC.

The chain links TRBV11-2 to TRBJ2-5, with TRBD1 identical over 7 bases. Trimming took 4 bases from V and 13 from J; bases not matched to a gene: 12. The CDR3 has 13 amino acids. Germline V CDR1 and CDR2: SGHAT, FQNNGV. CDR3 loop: CASSSRTGDPGYF. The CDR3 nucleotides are TGTGCCAGCAGCTCACGAACAGGGGACCCGGGGTACTTC.

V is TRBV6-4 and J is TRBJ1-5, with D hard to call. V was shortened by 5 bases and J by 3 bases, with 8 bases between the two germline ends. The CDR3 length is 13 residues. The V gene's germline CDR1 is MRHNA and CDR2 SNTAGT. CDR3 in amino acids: CASSSSPNQPQHF. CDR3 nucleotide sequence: TGTGCCAGCAGTTCCAGTCCCAATCAGCCCCAGCATTTT.

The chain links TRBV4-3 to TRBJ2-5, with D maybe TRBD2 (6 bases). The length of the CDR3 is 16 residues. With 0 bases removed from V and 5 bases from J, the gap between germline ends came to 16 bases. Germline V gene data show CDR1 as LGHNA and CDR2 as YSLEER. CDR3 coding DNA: TGCGCCAGCAGCCAAGAATCTCGGCGGGGCTGGGAGACCCAGTACTTC. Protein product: CASSQESRRGWETQYF.

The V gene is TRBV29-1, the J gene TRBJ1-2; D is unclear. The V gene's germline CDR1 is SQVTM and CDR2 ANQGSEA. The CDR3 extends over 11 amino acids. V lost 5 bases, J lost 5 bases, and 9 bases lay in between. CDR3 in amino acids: CSVRPRYGYTF. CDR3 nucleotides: TGCAGCGTTCGCCCGCGGTATGGCTACACCTTC.

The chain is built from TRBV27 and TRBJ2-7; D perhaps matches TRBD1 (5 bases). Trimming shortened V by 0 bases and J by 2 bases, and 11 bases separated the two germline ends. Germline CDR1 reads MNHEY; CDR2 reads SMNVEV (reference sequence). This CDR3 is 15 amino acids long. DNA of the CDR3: TGTGCCAGCAGTTTATCCCAATTGACAGCCTACGAGCAGTACTTC. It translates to CASSLSQLTAYEQYF.

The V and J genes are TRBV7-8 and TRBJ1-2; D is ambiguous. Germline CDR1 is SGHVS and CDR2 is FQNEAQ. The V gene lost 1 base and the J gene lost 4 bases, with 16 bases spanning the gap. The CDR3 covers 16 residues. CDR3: CASSLGAGSSLYGYTF. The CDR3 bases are TGTGCCAGCAGCTTAGGAGCGGGAAGTAGTCTCTATGGCTACACCTTC.

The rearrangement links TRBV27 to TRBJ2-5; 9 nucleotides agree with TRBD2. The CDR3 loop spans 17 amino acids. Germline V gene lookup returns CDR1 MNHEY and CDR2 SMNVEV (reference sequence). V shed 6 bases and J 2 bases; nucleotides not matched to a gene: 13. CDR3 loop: CASSQNARGGEQETQYF. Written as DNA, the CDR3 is TGTGCCAGCAGCCAAAACGCCCGCGGGGGGGAGCAAGAGACCCAGTACTTC.

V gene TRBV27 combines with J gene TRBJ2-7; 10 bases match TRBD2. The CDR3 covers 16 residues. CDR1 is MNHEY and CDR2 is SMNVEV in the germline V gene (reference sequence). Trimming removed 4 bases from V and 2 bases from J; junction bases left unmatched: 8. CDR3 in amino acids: CASSSPSGGYPYEQYF. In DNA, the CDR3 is TGTGCCAGCAGTTCCCCTAGCGGGGGCTACCCCTACGAGCAGTACTTC.

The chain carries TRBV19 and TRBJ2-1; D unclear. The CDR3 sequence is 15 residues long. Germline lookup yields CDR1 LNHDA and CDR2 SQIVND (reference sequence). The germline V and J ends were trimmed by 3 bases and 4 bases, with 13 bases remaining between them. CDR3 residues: CASSMRPAQYNEQFF. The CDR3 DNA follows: TGTGCCAGTAGTATGAGGCCAGCTCAGTACAATGAGCAGTTCTTC.

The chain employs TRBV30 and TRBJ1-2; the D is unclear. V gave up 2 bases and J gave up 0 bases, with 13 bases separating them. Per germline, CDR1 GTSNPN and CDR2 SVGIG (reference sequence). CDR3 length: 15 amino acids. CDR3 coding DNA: TGTGCCTGGAGTCAGGTCCAGGCTCCTAACTATGGCTACACCTTC. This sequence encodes CAWSQVQAPNYGYTF.

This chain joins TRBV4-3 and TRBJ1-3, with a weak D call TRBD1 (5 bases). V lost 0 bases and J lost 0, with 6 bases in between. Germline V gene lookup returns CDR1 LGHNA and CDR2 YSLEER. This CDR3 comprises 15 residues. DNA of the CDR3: TGCGCCAGCAGCCAAGATACAGGCTCTGGAAACACCATATATTTT. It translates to CASSQDTGSGNTIYF.

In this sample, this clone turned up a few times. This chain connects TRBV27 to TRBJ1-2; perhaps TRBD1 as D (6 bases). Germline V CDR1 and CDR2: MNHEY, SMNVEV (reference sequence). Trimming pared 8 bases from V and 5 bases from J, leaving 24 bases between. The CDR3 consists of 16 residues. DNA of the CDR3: TGTGCCAGCGTAAAGACAGGAGTAGGGGCCGAATATGGCTACACCTTC. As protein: CASVKTGVGAEYGYTF.

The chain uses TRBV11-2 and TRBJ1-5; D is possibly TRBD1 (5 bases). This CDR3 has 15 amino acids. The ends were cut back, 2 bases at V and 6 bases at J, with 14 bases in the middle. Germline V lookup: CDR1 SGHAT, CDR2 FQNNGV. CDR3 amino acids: CASSLQGLNSQPQHF. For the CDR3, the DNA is TGTGCCAGCAGCTTACAGGGACTGAACTCTCAGCCCCAGCATTTT.

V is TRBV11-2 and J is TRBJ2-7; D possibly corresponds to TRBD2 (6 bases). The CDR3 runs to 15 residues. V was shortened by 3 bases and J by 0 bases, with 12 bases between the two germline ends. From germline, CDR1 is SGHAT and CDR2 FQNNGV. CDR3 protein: CASSFTRDSSYEQYF. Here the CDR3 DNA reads TGTGCCAGCAGCTTCACCCGGGACTCCTCCTACGAGCAGTACTTC.

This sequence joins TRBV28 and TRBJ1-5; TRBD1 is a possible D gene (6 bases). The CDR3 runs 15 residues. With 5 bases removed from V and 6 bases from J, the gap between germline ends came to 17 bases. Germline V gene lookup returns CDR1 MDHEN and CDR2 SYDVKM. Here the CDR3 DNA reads TGTGCCAGCAGTATAGGAGCTGTGGGGGCTCAGCCCCAGCATTTT. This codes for CASSIGAVGAQPQHF.

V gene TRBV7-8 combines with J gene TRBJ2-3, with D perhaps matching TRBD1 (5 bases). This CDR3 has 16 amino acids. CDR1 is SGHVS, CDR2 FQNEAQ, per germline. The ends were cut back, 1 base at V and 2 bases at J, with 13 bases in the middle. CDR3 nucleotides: TGTGCCAGCAGCTTAGAAGTGGGCAGGGCCACAGATACGCAGTATTTT. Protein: CASSLEVGRATDTQYF.